This T cell receptor beta chain is drawn from a study of a mutant IDH1 vaccine in newly diagnosed glioma. On the study more broadly: Radiotherapy alone preceded vaccination by 4-6 weeks; alternatively, vaccination started with temozolomide cycles. Study outcomes and limitations: Induction of immune responses by the vaccine occurred in about 93% of patients.

Sample time point: week 23, last vaccination. Each dose delivered 300 ug of mutant IDH1 20-mer peptide subcutaneously with imiquimod. Turning to this clone: The antigen remains unidentified.

CDR1 SGHVS and CDR2 FQNEAQ come from the germline V gene. V was pared by 5 bases and J by 7 bases, with 12 bases of the junction left unmatched. The CDR3 consists of 16 residues. Assay used: immunoSEQ multiplex PCR; TCRdb lists only in-frame clones, some missing. Of approximately 79,000 clones in the sample, approximately 85% were seen once. The source is a woman in her fifties or sixties with glioma. This sample comprised PBMCs, obtained from a glioma patient whose treatment included an IDH1 peptide vaccine. The gene calls are TRBV7-8 and TRBJ2-1; TRBD2 matches at 9 bases. CDR3: CASSPQLSGRKNEQFF. The DNA of the CDR3 is TGTGCCAGCAGCCCCCAGCTGAGCGGGAGGAAGAATGAGCAGTTCTTC.